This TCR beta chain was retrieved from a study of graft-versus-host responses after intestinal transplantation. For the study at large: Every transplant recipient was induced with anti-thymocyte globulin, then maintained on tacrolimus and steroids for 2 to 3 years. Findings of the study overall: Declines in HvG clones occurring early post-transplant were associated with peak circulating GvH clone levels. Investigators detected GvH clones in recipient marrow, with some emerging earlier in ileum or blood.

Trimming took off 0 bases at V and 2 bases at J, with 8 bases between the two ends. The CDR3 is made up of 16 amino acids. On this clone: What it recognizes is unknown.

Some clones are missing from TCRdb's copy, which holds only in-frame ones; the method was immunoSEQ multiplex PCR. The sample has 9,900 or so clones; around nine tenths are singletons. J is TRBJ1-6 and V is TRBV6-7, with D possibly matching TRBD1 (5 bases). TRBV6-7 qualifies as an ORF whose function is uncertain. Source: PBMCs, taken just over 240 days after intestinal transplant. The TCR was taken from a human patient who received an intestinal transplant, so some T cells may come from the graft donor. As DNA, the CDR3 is TGTGCCAGCAGTTACTCGACAGCCGCCTATAATTCACCCCTCCACTTT. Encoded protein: CASSYSTAAYNSPLHF.